This T cell receptor beta chain came from a study of CD8 T cells in ankylosing spondylitis. Trimming stripped 2 bases from V and 3 bases from J, with 13 bases between. CDR3 length equals 15 residues. Germline V gene sequence: CDR1 SGHTA, CDR2 FQGNSA. Study-level points and caveats: Blood of patients with ankylosing spondylitis appeared to be characterized by a TCR beta motif of seven or eight highly homologous variants. Reports say disease-linked clones showed up significantly more in matched ankylosing spondylitis synovial fluid. In peripheral blood, disease-linked CD8+ clones occurred at relatively low frequencies.

Points on this clonotype: Its cognate antigen is unknown.

5'-RACE, quantitative and with molecular barcodes, yielded the TCR beta libraries. TCRdb called the 5' RACE reads again in MiXCR, with one record for every CDR3 protein. The table lists 200,000 to 300,000 distinct CDR3 sequences, around 9.2% of them singletons, with under 7.5% in the top ten. The sample comprised blood, either unsorted or a sorted T cell fraction (not recorded which). V and J are TRBV7-2 and TRBJ1-1; no firm D call. The sequence was obtained from a male donor with ankylosing spondylitis or in good health (not recorded which). CDR3 sequence (DNA): TGTGCCAGCAGCTTAAACCCATTTAGTTACACTGAAGCTTTCTTT. This translates into CASSLNPFSYTEAFF.